The entry below describes one T cell receptor (beta chain). The sample comes from a study of blood T cell repertoires in COVID-19. The CDR3 contains 21 residues. Between the trimmed V and J ends, which lost 0 bases and 4 bases, there was a span of 33 bases. Germline values: CDR1 SQVTM, CDR2 ANQGSEA. TCRdb's table, derived via immunoSEQ multiplex PCR, lists solely in-frame clones and lacks some. The repertoire has around 150,000 clones, 80% to 90% of them found once; the top ten carry roughly 1%. Sequenced sample: peripheral blood. V is TRBV29-1 and J is TRBJ1-2; D remains ambiguous. This TCR came from a middle-aged man with acute or convalescent COVID-19. CDR3 bases: TGCAGCGTTGAAGACCCCGACGAGGATCGTTCGCCGGTCCGACCGTCCTATGGCTACACCTTC. Protein product: CSVEDPDEDRSPVRPSYGYTF.